This T cell receptor (beta chain) was profiled in a study of blood T cell repertoires in COVID-19. The study drew participants aged about 18 to 95 years from approximately 23 US areas. Per the germline V gene, CDR1 is SGHVS and CDR2 is FNYEAQ. The CDR3 has 15 amino acids. J lost 8 bases, V lost 5 bases, and 8 bases had no gene match. Per the original methods: Reference gene primer amplification gave nucleated cell count estimates. Data came from immunoSEQ multiplex PCR; TCRdb stores just in-frame clones and leaves some out. V and J calls and clone size come straight from that table; D and trimming were deduced from the DNA. The sample shows 200,000 to 250,000 clones, 80% to 90% of them seen only once.

Source material: PBMCs or T cells enriched from blood (not recorded which). This clonotype was sampled from a man aged 50-60 years who had been exposed to COVID-19. V usage is TRBV7-6 and J usage is TRBJ2-1; the match to TRBD2 covers 11 bases. The CDR3 loop reads CASSPRTSGSHEQFF. CDR3 coding DNA: TGTGCCAGCAGCCCCAGGACTAGCGGGTCACATGAGCAGTTCTTC.